The clone carrying this TCR beta chain has more than one count but fewer than ten. Its antigen is not known. The data originate from a study of human T cells and chemical hapten exposure. The overall study: Each week of the roughly 26-week study, patients had diphenylcyclopropenone applied to the scalp. Study observations and caveats: The study found expanded TCRs formed significantly more large CDR3 similarity clusters than controls.

Time point specified: patch test 3, about 24 weeks after DPC sensitization. Treatment indicated: therapeutic diphenylcyclopropenone sensitization with weekly scalp DPC. Blood draws came first, before each patch test. The library labeled individual cDNA molecules by adding unique molecular identifiers to them. TCRdb reprocessed the RACE reads via MiXCR and lists one record per CDR3 protein. This sample has around 130,000 distinct CDR3 sequences, with around 10% found just once. The germline gives CDR1 DFQATT, CDR2 SNEGSKA (reference sequence). The CDR3 is made up of 15 amino acids. J gave up 4 bases and V 3 bases, and 11 bases lay outside the gene matches.

This clonotype was obtained from a woman in her forties or fifties with alopecia areata. Some clones in this sample may be carry-over from other donors' samples. The gene calls are TRBV20-1 and TRBJ1-2, with 7 bases aligning to TRBD1. The starting material was whole blood, obtained in connection with sensitization to the hapten diphenylcyclopropenone (DPC). CDR3 residues: CSASLREGGGYGYTF. CDR3 coding DNA: TGCAGTGCTAGCCTTAGGGAAGGGGGCGGCTATGGCTACACCTTC.